This T cell receptor (beta chain) was sequenced in a study of T cells after yellow fever vaccination. Study results and limitations: Subsequent booster samples again held most clones from primary vaccination (approximately 95% CD4, roughly 91% CD8).

Turning to this clonotype: Its antigen is unidentified.

Per the germline V gene, CDR1 is SGHTA and CDR2 is FQGNSA. The junction had 5 bases not matched to a gene; V was cut back by 3 bases and J by 1 base. This CDR3 region has 15 residues. The TCR cDNA carried a universal primer site and UMIs from 5'RACE template switching. TCRdb recomputed calls from the 5' RACE reads with MiXCR, one row per CDR3 protein. The repertoire holds hundreds of thousands of distinct CDR3 sequences, roughly 12% seen once, with over 12% in the top ten. The sequence came from a man aged 25-45 years who received the YFV17D yellow fever vaccine. The sample in question was PBMCs, obtained on the day of the yellow fever booster vaccination. This chain links TRBV7-2 with TRBJ2-7; the match to TRBD2 covers 8 bases. This CDR3 reads CASSFLAGQSYEQYF. CDR3 bases: TGTGCCAGCAGCTTCCTAGCGGGCCAATCCTACGAGCAGTACTTC.